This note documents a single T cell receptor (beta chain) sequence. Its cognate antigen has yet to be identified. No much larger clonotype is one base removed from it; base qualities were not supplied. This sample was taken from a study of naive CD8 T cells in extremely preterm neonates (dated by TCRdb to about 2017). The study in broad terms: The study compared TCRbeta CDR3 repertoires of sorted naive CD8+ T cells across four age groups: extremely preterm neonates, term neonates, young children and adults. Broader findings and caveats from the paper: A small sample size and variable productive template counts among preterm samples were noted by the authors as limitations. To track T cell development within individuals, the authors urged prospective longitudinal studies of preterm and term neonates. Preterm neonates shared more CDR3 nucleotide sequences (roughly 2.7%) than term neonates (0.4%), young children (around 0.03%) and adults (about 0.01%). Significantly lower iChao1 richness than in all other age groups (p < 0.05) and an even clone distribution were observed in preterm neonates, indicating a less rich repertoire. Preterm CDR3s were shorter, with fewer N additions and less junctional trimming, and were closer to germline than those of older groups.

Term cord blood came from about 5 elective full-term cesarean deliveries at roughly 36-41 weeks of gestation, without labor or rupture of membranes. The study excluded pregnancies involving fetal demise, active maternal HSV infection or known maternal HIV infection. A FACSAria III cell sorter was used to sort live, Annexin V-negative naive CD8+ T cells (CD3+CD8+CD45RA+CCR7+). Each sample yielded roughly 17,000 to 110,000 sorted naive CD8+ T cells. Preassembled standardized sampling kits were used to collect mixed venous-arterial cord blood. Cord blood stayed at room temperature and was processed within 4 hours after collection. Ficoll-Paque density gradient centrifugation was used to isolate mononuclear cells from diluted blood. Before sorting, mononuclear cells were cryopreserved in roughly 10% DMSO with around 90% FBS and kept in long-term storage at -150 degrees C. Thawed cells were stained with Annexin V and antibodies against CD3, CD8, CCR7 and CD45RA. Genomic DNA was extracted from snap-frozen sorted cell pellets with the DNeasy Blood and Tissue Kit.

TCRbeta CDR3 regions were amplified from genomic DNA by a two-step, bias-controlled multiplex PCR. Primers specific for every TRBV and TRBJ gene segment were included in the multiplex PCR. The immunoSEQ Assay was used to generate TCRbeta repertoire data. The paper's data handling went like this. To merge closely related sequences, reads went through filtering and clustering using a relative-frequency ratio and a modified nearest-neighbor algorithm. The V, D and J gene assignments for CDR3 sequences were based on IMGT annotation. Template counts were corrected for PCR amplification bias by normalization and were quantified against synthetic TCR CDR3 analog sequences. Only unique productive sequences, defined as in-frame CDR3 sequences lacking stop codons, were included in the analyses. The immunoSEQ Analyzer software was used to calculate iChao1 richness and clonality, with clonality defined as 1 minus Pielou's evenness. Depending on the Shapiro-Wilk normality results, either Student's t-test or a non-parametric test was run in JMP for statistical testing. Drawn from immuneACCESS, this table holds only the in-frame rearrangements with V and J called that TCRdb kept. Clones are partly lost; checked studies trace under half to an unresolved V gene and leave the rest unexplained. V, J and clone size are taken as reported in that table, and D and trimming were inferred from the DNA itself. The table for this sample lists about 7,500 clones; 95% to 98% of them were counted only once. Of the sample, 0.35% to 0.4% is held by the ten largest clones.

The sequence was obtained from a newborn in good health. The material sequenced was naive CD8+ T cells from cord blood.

The DNA is as follows: TGTGCCAGTAGCACCGGGACTAGCGGGTCATACACAGATACGCAGTATTTT. The encoded protein is CASSTGTSGSYTDTQYF. This sequence uses TRBV19 and TRBJ2-3; 12 central nucleotides agree with TRBD2. Taken from the germline V gene (reference sequence), the CDR1 and CDR2 loops are LNHDA and SQIVND. The CDR3 runs 17 amino acids, cysteine and phenylalanine included. Of all the DNA, just the CDR3 is kept, 51 bases in frame from base 1. Here V drops 6 bases and J drops 2 bases, and the junction holds 9 bases not matched to any gene. The CDR3 plus the reference TRBV19 and TRBJ2-3 genes for the other parts give the full variable domain: DGGITQSPKYLFRKEGQNVTLSCEQNLNHDAMYWYRQDPGQGLRLIYYSQIVNDFQKGDIAEGYSVSREKKESFPLTVTSAQKNPTAFYLCASSTGTSGSYTDTQYFGPGTRLTVL.